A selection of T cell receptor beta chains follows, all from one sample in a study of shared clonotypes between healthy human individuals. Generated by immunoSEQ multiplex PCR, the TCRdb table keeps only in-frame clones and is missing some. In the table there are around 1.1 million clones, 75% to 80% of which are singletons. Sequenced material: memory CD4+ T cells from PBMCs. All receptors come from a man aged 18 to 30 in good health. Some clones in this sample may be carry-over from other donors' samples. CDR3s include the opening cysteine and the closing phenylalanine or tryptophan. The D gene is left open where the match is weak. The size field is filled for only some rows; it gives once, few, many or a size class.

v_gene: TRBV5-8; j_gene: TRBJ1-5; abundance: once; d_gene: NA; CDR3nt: TGTGCCAGCAGCTTGGTAGCGGGGGTACAGCCCCAGCATTTT; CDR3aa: CASSLVAGVQPQHF
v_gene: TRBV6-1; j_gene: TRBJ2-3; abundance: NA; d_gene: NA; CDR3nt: TGTGCCAGCAGTGAAGCCCGACTCGGTCTCACGCAGTATTTT; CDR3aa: CASSEARLGLTQYF
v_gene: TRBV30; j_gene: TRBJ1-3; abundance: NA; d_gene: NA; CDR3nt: TGTGCCTGGAGTGTATTGGGGGGTTATAGTGGAAACACCATATATTTT; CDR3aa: CAWSVLGGYSGNTIYF
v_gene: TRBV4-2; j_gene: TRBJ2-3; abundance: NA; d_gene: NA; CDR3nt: TGTGCCAGCAGCCAAGCTGCGGGAACCACAGATACGCAGTATTTT; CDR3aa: CASSQAAGTTDTQYF
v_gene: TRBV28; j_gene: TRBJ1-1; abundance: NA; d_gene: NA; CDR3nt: TGTGCCAGCAGTCTACTTCCTCGACCCAGCAGGGCGGACACTGAAGCTTTCTTT; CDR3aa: CASSLLPRPSRADTEAFF
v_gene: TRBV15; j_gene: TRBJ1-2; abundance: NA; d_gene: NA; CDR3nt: TGTGCCACCAGCGACCCCGGGGGCTTCGGCTACACCTTC; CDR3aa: CATSDPGGFGYTF
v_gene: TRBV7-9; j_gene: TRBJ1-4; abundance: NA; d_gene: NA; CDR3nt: TGTGCCAGCAGCCCCGGTTTCTCAACTAATGAAAAACTGTTTTTT; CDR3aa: CASSPGFSTNEKLFF
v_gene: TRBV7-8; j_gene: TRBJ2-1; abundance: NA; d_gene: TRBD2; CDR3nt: TGTGCCAGCAGCCGACCAGGACTAGCAGTCCCTCCTGAGCAGTTCTTC; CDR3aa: CASSRPGLAVPPEQFF
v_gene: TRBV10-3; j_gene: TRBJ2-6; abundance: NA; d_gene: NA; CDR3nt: TGTGCCATCAGTGCGCGACAGACGGGGACTGGGGCCAACGTCCTGACTTTC; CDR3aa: CAISARQTGTGANVLTF
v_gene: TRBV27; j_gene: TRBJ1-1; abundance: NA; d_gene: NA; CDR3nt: TGTGCCAGCAGTTTATCGAGACAGCAAATGAACACTGAAGCTTTCTTT; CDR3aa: CASSLSRQQMNTEAFF
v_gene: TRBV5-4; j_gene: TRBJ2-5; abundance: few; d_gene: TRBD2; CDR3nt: TGTGCCAGCAGTTTTGCGGGAGGGGAGACCCAGTACTTC; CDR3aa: CASSFAGGETQYF
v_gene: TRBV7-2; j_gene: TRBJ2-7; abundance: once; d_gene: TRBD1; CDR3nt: TGTGCCAGCAGCGGGGGACAGGGGAGGGAGCAGTACTTC; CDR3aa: CASSGGQGREQYF
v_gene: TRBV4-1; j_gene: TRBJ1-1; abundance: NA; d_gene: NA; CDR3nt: TGCGCCAGCAGCCATCACGGAGGGACTGAAGCTTTCTTT; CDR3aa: CASSHHGGTEAFF
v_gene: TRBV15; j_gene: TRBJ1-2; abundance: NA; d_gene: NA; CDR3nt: TGTGCCACCAGCAGAGACGTCGGCTACACCTTC; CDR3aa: CATSRDVGYTF
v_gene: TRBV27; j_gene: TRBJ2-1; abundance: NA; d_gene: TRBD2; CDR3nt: TGTGCCAGCAGTTTTGTGCTAGCGGGAGCCAATGAGCAGTTCTTC; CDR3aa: CASSFVLAGANEQFF
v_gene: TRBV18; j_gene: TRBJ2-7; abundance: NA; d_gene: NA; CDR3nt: TGTGCCAGCTCCTCCGGGCCAAACTACGAGCAGTACTTC; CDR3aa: CASSSGPNYEQYF
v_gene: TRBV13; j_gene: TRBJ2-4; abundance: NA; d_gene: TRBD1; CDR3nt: TGTGCCAGCAGCGTCAGGGGGCTTGAGAACATTCAGTACTTC; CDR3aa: CASSVRGLENIQYF
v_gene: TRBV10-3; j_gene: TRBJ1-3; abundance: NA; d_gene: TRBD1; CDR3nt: TGTGCCATCAGTGAAGGACAGGGCGCTGGAAACACCATATATTTT; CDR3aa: CAISEGQGAGNTIYF
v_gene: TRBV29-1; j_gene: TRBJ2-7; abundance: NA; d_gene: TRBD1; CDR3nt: TGCAGCGTTGAAGCCAGGGGGCGATCCTACGAGCAGTACTTC; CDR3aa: CSVEARGRSYEQYF
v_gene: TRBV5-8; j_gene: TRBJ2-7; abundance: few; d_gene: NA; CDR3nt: TGTGCCAGCAGCCAGGCGGGTGAGCAGTACTTC; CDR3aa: CASSQAGEQYF
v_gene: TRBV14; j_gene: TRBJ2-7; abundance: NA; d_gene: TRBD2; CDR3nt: TGTGCCAGCAGCCGACTAGCGGGAGGGTGGGGTACCTACGAGCAGTACTTC; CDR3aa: CASSRLAGGWGTYEQYF